These 23 T cell receptor beta chains were sequenced from one sample in a study of PD-1 blockade in mismatch repair-deficient tumors. Sequencing used immunoSEQ multiplex PCR; TCRdb keeps in-frame clones, though not all of them. The profile shows over 75,000 clones, approximately 81% of them singletons. Sequencing used peripheral blood, obtained 12 weeks after starting pembrolizumab. The receptor set was obtained from an adult with mismatch repair-deficient cancer.

The rearrangement joins TRBV15 to TRBJ2-1; D tentatively fits TRBD1 or TRBD2 (5 bases each). The CDR3 is 16 amino acids. Germline V lookup: CDR1 LNHNV, CDR2 YYDKDF (reference sequence). Trimming stripped 3 bases from V and 8 bases from J, with 20 bases between. CDR3 amino acids: CATSSEAAGSGHEQFF. DNA of the CDR3: TGTGCCACCAGCAGTGAAGCGGCCGGCTCAGGGCATGAGCAGTTCTTC.

This clone was detected a few times. The rearrangement joins TRBV20-1 to TRBJ2-5; no definite D call. Trimming cost V 7 bases and J 5 bases, with 5 bases left between them. The germline gives CDR1 DFQATT, CDR2 SNEGSKA (reference sequence). CDR3 size: 9 residues. The CDR3: CSVGETQYF. CDR3 bases: TGCAGTGTCGGGGAGACCCAGTACTTC.

The chain couples TRBV7-8 to TRBJ2-1; D is unclear. Per the germline V gene, CDR1 is SGHVS and CDR2 is FQNEAQ. CDR3 length: 14 amino acids. The V gene lost 2 bases and the J gene lost 5 bases, with 10 bases spanning the gap. CDR3 nucleotide sequence: TGTGCCAGCAGCTTAAGGGCTTACAACAATGAGCAGTTCTTC. Its translation is CASSLRAYNNEQFF.

The gene calls are TRBV28 and TRBJ2-4; possible D gene TRBD2, 6 bases. V was shortened by 8 bases and J by 2 bases, with 13 bases between the two germline ends. The CDR3 has 14 residues. Per the germline V gene, CDR1 is MDHEN and CDR2 is SYDVKM. The CDR3 loop reads CASRGEVTKNIQYF. Written as DNA, the CDR3 is TGTGCCAGCCGAGGGGAGGTGACCAAAAACATTCAGTACTTC.

The J gene is TRBJ1-2, the V gene TRBV29-1; D is possibly TRBD1 (6 bases). The CDR3 loop spans 13 amino acids. Germline lookup yields CDR1 SQVTM and CDR2 ANQGSEA. V lost 4 bases, J lost 7 bases, and 16 bases lay in between. Written as DNA, the CDR3 is TGCAGCGTTGCTGGGCAGGGGATGAGTGGCTACACCTTC. Translated, it gives CSVAGQGMSGYTF.

The genes are TRBV12-5 and TRBJ1-1; the match to TRBD1 covers 8 bases. The CDR3 sequence is 16 residues long. V dropped 1 base and J dropped 0; count of bases not matched to a gene: 4. Germline CDR1 reads LGHNT; CDR2 reads FRNRAP. In DNA, the CDR3 is TGTGCTAGTGGTTTGGACCCGGGACAGGTGAACACTGAAGCTTTCTTT. Protein sequence: CASGLDPGQVNTEAFF. Variable domain in full (rest from reference TRBV12-5 and TRBJ1-1): DARVTQTPRHKVTEMGQEVTMRCQPILGHNTVFWYRQTMMQGLELLAYFRNRAPLDDSGMPKDRFSAEMPDATLATLKIQPSEPRDSAVYFCASGLDPGQVNTEAFFGQGTRLTVV.

This rearrangement joins TRBV5-1 to TRBJ1-2; 10 bases are a match to TRBD1. V lost 0 bases, J lost 10 bases, and 9 bases stayed unmatched. The CDR3 has 15 residues. In germline, CDR1 is SGHRS, CDR2 YFSETQ. The CDR3 is CASSLGGDRGEVYTF. The CDR3 DNA reads TGCGCCAGCAGCTTGGGAGGGGACAGGGGAGAGGTCTACACCTTC.

The gene calls are TRBV4-1 and TRBJ1-1; maybe TRBD1 (6 bases). Germline CDR1 reads MGHRA; CDR2 reads YSYEKL. V was trimmed by 3 bases and J by 3 bases, leaving 11 bases between them. The CDR3 spans 14 residues. Written as DNA, the CDR3 is TGCGCCAGCAGCCAGGGACAAGCGGACACTGAAGCTTTCTTT. This translates into CASSQGQADTEAFF.

The rearrangement joins TRBV9 to TRBJ2-5; TRBD1 agrees at 7 bases. CDR3 length: 14 residues. Germline CDR1 is SGDLS and CDR2 is YYNGEE. V lost 4 bases, J lost 1 base, and 4 bases stayed unmatched. The CDR3 protein is CASSPGQLQETQYF. In nucleotides, the CDR3 is TGTGCCAGCAGCCCGGGACAGCTCCAAGAGACCCAGTACTTC.

V is TRBV6-6 and J is TRBJ1-5, with 7 bases that match TRBD1. This CDR3 comprises 13 residues. CDR1 is MNHNY, CDR2 SVGAGI, per germline (reference sequence). V was pared by 6 bases and J by 6 bases, with 5 bases of the junction left unmatched. Written as DNA, the CDR3 is TGTGCCAGCAGCACCGACAGGGCTCAGCCCCAGCATTTT. It encodes CASSTDRAQPQHF.

The genes are TRBV5-1 and TRBJ2-1, with D perhaps given as TRBD1 or TRBD2 (6 bases each). The CDR3 sequence is 15 residues long. The V and J ends lost 4 bases and 4 bases respectively, with 15 bases between them. Germline assignment: CDR1 SGHRS and CDR2 YFSETQ. CDR3 bases: TGCGCCAGCAGCCCCCCGGACAGCGGGTACAATGAGCAGTTCTTC. It codes for CASSPPDSGYNEQFF.

The genes are TRBV7-2 and TRBJ1-1, with a weak D call TRBD1 (5 bases). There are 13 residues in the CDR3. The V and J ends lost 5 bases and 9 bases respectively, with 16 bases between them. Germline V lookup: CDR1 SGHTA, CDR2 FQGNSA. CDR3 loop: CASSIRDARKAFF. The CDR3, as DNA: TGTGCCAGCAGCATCCGGGACGCAAGAAAAGCTTTCTTT.

This chain links TRBV6-5 with TRBJ1-2, with 9 bases aligning to TRBD1. In germline, CDR1 is MNHEY, CDR2 SVGAGI. V lost 4 bases and J lost 5; bases outside the gene matches: 5. The CDR3 consists of 14 residues. The CDR3, as DNA: TGTGCCAGCAGTTTAACCGGGACAGGGTATGGCTACACCTTC. Its translation is CASSLTGTGYGYTF.

This rearrangement joins TRBV4-2 to TRBJ2-5; 12 nucleotides align to TRBD2. The CDR3 spans 18 residues. The germline gives CDR1 LGHNA, CDR2 YNFKEQ. With 1 base clipped from V and 3 bases from J, the junction kept 9 bases outside the gene matches. The DNA for the CDR3 is TGTGCCAGCAGCCAAGGCAGTACGGCTAGCGGGAGGGAAGAGACCCAGTACTTC. Translated, it gives CASSQGSTASGREETQYF.

The chain uses TRBV7-6 and TRBJ1-3; D is unresolved. Germline V gene data show CDR1 as SGHVS and CDR2 as FNYEAQ. V lost 4 bases, J lost 4 bases, and 2 bases lay in between. This CDR3 region has 11 residues. The CDR3 DNA reads as TGTGCCAGCAGCTCCGGAAACACCATATATTTT. It specifies CASSSGNTIYF.

The chain employs TRBV7-6 and TRBJ2-5; D unclear. Trimming removed 5 bases from V and 5 bases from J, with 18 bases in between. The germline V gene has CDR1 SGHVS and CDR2 FNYEAQ. The CDR3 has 15 residues. The CDR3 reads CASSQNVGLVETQYF. CDR3 nucleotides: TGTGCCAGCAGCCAGAACGTTGGGTTAGTTGAGACCCAGTACTTC.

This chain connects TRBV9 to TRBJ2-3, with a weak D call TRBD1 (6 bases). Germline loops: CDR1 SGDLS, CDR2 YYNGEE. The CDR3 sequence is 17 residues long. V was shortened by 3 bases and J by 0 bases, with 17 bases between the two germline ends. The CDR3, as DNA: TGTGCCAGCAGCGCCCGCGGACAGACCTTTAGCACAGATACGCAGTATTTT. Amino acids: CASSARGQTFSTDTQYF.

The chain carries TRBV11-2 and TRBJ2-5, with D unresolved. The germline V and J ends were trimmed by 4 bases and 1 base, with 13 bases remaining between them. This CDR3 comprises 15 residues. Per germline, CDR1 SGHAT and CDR2 FQNNGV. In DNA form, the CDR3 reads TGTGCCAGCAGCTCCCTTGGGGTGCCCCAAGAGACCCAGTACTTC. Translating it yields CASSSLGVPQETQYF.

V gene TRBV7-3 combines with J gene TRBJ2-1; 8 bases match TRBD1. V shed 5 bases and J 4 bases; nucleotides not matched to a gene: 10. The CDR3 spans 16 residues. CDR1 SGHTA and CDR2 FQGTGA come from the germline V gene. CDR3 protein: CASSPGGQGAYNEQFF. CDR3 nucleotide sequence: TGTGCCAGCAGCCCAGGGGGTCAGGGGGCTTACAATGAGCAGTTCTTC.

This clone has a single count. The chain combines TRBV6-1 with TRBJ1-1, with D perhaps TRBD1 (5 bases). From germline, CDR1 is MNHNS and CDR2 SASEGT. The CDR3 covers 12 residues. V shed 8 bases and J shed 5 bases, with 12 bases lying between them. The CDR3 region has the DNA TGTGCCAGCCTATCGGGGGTGACTGAAGCTTTCTTT. It is translated as CASLSGVTEAFF.

The chain combines TRBV21-1 with TRBJ2-7. TRBV21-1 has pseudogene status. CDR3 length: 15 amino acids. CDR3 protein: CASSRYLTLRNEQYF. DNA for the CDR3: TGTGCCAGCAGCCGGTACTTAACCCTTCGGAACGAGCAGTACTTC.

The V call is TRBV19, the J call TRBJ1-1; D ambiguous. Trimming left V 2 bases short and J 5 bases short, with 12 bases between. From germline, CDR1 is LNHDA and CDR2 SQIVND (reference sequence). The CDR3 is 14 amino acids. CDR3 residues: CASSIRLPSTEAFF. The CDR3 bases are TGTGCCAGTAGTATACGGCTCCCCAGTACTGAAGCTTTCTTT.

This CDR3 reads CASSKGDVAYEQYF. In nucleotides, the CDR3 is TGTGCCAGCAGCAAAGGCGATGTCGCCTACGAGCAGTACTTC. The rearrangement uses TRBV21-1 and TRBJ2-7; the table's D call, TRBD2, has no DNA check behind it. TRBV21-1 is termed a pseudogene. The CDR3 runs 14 residues.